This T cell receptor beta chain was obtained from a study of blood T cells in healthy people across ages. The germline V and J ends were trimmed by 0 bases and 2 bases, with 24 bases remaining between them. This CDR3 is built from 20 residues. The germline V gene encodes CDR1 MNHEY and CDR2 SVGEGT. Primed by a sample-barcoded 5' primer and a J-beta primer mix, a second PCR proceeded for about 6 to 12 cycles. One entry per CDR3 protein, called by TCRdb with MiXCR from the 5' RACE reads. This sample yields 1,300,000 or so distinct CDR3 sequences, of which approximately 59% are seen a single time; 6.5% to 8.5% belongs to the top ten.

Sequencing used blood. The receptor comes from a man aged 18 to 29 in good health. V gene TRBV6-2 or TRBV6-3 combines with J gene TRBJ2-3, with D perhaps matching TRBD2 (7 bases). The CDR3 region is CASSYSIIGGGAEITDTQYF. The CDR3 DNA sequence: TGTGCCAGCAGTTACTCGATTATTGGCGGGGGCGCTGAAATCACAGATACGCAGTATTTT.